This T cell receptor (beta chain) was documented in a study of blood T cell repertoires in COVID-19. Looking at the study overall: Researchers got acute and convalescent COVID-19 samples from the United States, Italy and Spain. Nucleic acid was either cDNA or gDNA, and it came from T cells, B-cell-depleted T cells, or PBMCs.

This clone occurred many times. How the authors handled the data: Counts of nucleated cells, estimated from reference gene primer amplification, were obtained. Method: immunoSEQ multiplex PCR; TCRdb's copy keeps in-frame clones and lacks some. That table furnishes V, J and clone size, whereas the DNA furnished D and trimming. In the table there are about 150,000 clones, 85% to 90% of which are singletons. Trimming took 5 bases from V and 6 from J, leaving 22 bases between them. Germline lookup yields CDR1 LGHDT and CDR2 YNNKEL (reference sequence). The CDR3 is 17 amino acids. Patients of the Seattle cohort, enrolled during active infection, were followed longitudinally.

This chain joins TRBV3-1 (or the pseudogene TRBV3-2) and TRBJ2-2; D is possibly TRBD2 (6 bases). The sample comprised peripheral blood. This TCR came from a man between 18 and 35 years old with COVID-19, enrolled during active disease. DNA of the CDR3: TGTGCCAGCAGCGTAATCCCTCACAGTCCGGGGGCCGGGGAGCTGTTTTTT. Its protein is CASSVIPHSPGAGELFF.